These 11 T cell receptor beta chains came from one sample sequenced in a study of T-cell memory formation after mild COVID-19. TCRdb ran MiXCR on the 5' RACE reads and lists one entry per CDR3 protein. The repertoire consists of hundreds of thousands of distinct CDR3 sequences, with about 24% occurring once and the leading ten covering around 9%. The sequenced sample was PBMCs or a T cell subset sorted from them (not recorded which). These receptors originate from an adult woman who had mild COVID-19 (a few samples of this study predate the infection). Cell type and time point are not known.

This chain connects TRBV10-3 to TRBJ2-1; TRBD2 agrees at 7 bases. Germline lookup yields CDR1 ENHRY and CDR2 SYGVKD. After removal of 8 bases from V and 6 bases from J, the junction contained 4 bases not matched to a gene. This CDR3 contains 12 residues. CDR3 bases: TGTGCCATCGGAGCGGGGCCCAATGAGCAGTTCTTC. Amino acid sequence: CAIGAGPNEQFF.

The gene calls are TRBV4-3 and TRBJ2-2, with 8 bases fitting TRBD2. The CDR3 runs 15 residues. In germline, CDR1 is LGHNA, CDR2 YSLEER. J was trimmed by 4 bases and V by 1 base; bases with no gene match: 2. The chain's CDR3 is CASSQAGGGTGELFF. In DNA form, the CDR3 reads TGCGCCAGCAGCCAAGCGGGAGGGGGCACCGGGGAGCTGTTTTTT.

The chain carries TRBV30 and TRBJ1-5; D is uncertain. This CDR3 spans 15 amino acids. Germline V gene lookup returns CDR1 GTSNPN and CDR2 SVGIG (reference sequence). V lost 1 base and J 3 bases, leaving 13 bases between the germline ends. Here the CDR3 DNA reads TGTGCCTGGAGTGAGGGATCGGCCCACAATCAGCCCCAGCATTTT. It specifies CAWSEGSAHNQPQHF.

The rearrangement uses TRBV14 and TRBJ2-7; 8 bases line up with TRBD2. With 8 bases clipped from V and 3 bases from J, the junction kept 6 bases outside the gene matches. Per the germline V gene, CDR1 is SGHDN and CDR2 is FVKESK. This CDR3 region has 13 residues. For the CDR3, the DNA is TGTGCCAGCTCTGAGCGGGGGATCTACGAGCAGTACTTC. Translating it yields CASSERGIYEQYF.

This clonotype has a single count. The V and J genes are TRBV9 and TRBJ2-3, with a weak D call TRBD2 (6 bases). Trimming took off 0 bases at V and 6 bases at J, with 11 bases between the two ends. CDR3 length equals 14 residues. CDR1 is SGDLS and CDR2 is YYNGEE in the germline V gene. CDR3 sequence: CASSVEGLGDTQYF. CDR3 nucleotides: TGTGCCAGCAGCGTAGAGGGACTTGGGGATACGCAGTATTTT.

The V call is TRBV5-1, the J call TRBJ2-5, with 10 bases lining up with TRBD1. V shed 5 bases and J 2 bases; nucleotides not matched to a gene: 3. The CDR3 is 14 amino acids. Looked up from germline, CDR1 is SGHRS and CDR2 is YFSETQ. The CDR3 DNA is TGCGCCAGCAGTGACAGGGGGCTTCAAGAGACCCAGTACTTC. It codes for CASSDRGLQETQYF.

The V call is TRBV6-2 or TRBV6-3, the J call TRBJ2-4; D ambiguous. The V end lost 0 bases, the J end lost 0 bases, and 3 bases lay between the germline ends. The germline CDR1 and CDR2 sequences are MNHEY and SVGEGT. The CDR3 has 14 amino acids. CDR3 bases: TGTGCCAGCAGTTACTCGGCAGCCAAAAACATTCAGTACTTC. Its translation is CASSYSAAKNIQYF.

This chain links TRBV3-1 with TRBJ2-7; TRBD1 aligns across 7 bases. The germline CDR1 and CDR2 sequences are LGHDT and YNNKEL (reference sequence). The CDR3 has 15 residues. Trimming cost V 4 bases and J 3 bases; bases outside gene matches: 9. This CDR3 is CASSPLTGSYYEQYF. CDR3 nucleotides: TGTGCCAGCAGCCCCCTGACAGGGAGTTACTACGAGCAGTACTTC.

In its sample, this clonotype was seen many times. The chain couples TRBV15 to TRBJ2-1; D unclear. Germline V gene sequence: CDR1 LNHNV, CDR2 YYDKDF (reference sequence). This CDR3 comprises 15 residues. V lost 0 bases to trimming and J lost 0 bases, with 6 bases between them. The CDR3 is CATSRDTDSYNEQFF. The CDR3 DNA is TGTGCCACCAGCAGAGATACGGACTCCTACAATGAGCAGTTCTTC.

The chain joins TRBV6-5 to TRBJ1-2; TRBD1 matches at 8 bases. CDR1 and CDR2 (germline): MNHEY, SVGAGI. V shed 0 bases, J shed 4 bases, and the junction held 4 bases outside the gene matches. The CDR3 runs to 15 residues. This CDR3 is CASSYSIRGLYGYTF. The CDR3 DNA reads as TGTGCCAGCAGTTACTCGATCAGGGGGCTCTATGGCTACACCTTC.

This chain links TRBV29-1 with TRBJ1-5; TRBD1 agrees at 8 bases. CDR1 SQVTM and CDR2 ANQGSEA come from the germline V gene. The CDR3 has 15 amino acids. J gave up 7 bases and V 2 bases, and 10 bases lay outside the gene matches. The CDR3 is CSVEPRTGRGQPQHF. CDR3 bases: TGCAGCGTTGAACCCAGGACAGGGCGGGGACAGCCCCAGCATTTT.